These T cell receptor beta chains were read from a single sample in a study. TCRdb re-called the 5' RACE reads with MiXCR, one entry per CDR3 protein. The sample carries tens of thousands of distinct CDR3 sequences, 28% recorded once. Sequences were obtained from naive CD4+ T cells sorted from blood. The receptors derive from a female donor with breast cancer. The CDR3 runs from the conserved cysteine through the conserved F or W. D genes are given only for firm matches. Size values are once, few and many counts, or a class for expanded clones, and some rows have none.

>TRBJ2-1|.|.|TRBV5-1
TGCGCCAGCAGCTTGGGAGGGGCCACAACTCCGAATGAGCAGTTCTTC
CASSLGGATTPNEQFF
>TRBJ2-5|few|.|TRBV5-1
TGCGCCAGCAGCTCGTCCCAGGCAGACGAAGAGACCCAGTACTTC
CASSSSQADEETQYF
>TRBJ2-1|few|.|TRBV11-3
TGTGCCAGCAGCGCGGCAGAGGGGATAGGATACAATGAGCAGTTCTTC
CASSAAEGIGYNEQFF
>TRBJ2-1|few|.|TRBV4-3
TGCGCCAGCAGCCAAGAGACGGGGAGCTCCTACAATGAGCAGTTCTTC
CASSQETGSSYNEQFF
>TRBJ1-6|few|TRBD1|TRBV6-6
TGTGCCAGCAGACCGATGGGGAGGGGGCTATCACCCCTCCACTTT
CASRPMGRGLSPLHF
>TRBJ2-3|.|TRBD2|TRBV9
TGTGCCAGCAGCGTAGTAGCGGGAGGCCCCACAGATACGCAGTATTTT
CASSVVAGGPTDTQYF
>TRBJ1-2|.|.|TRBV2
TGTGCCAGCAGTTCCCGCAGAGACAGTTATGGCTACCCCTTC
CASSSRRDSYGYPF
>TRBJ1-3|once|.|TRBV5-1
TGCGCCAGCAGCTTTGACGGCTCTGGAGACACCATATATTTT
CASSFDGSGDTIYF
>TRBJ2-3|.|.|TRBV5-1
TGCGCCAGCAGCTTGGGCCCTGCCGCGGATACGCAGTATTTT
CASSLGPAADTQYF
>TRBJ2-1|.|.|TRBV4-1
TGCGCCAGCAGCCAAGAGTCGGCCGGGGGTGAGCAGTTCTTC
CASSQESAGGEQFF
>TRBJ2-1|.|TRBD2|TRBV29-1
TGCAGCGTCCATGGGACTAGCGGGGTCAATGAGCAGTTCTTC
CSVHGTSGVNEQFF
>TRBJ2-1|many|TRBD2|TRBV7-2
TGTGCCAGCAGCTTAGAAGGGACTAGCGGGAGGTATTACAATGAGCAGTTCTTC
CASSLEGTSGRYYNEQFF
>TRBJ2-5|few|.|TRBV29-1
TGCAGCGTTGAACGGGTGTTGGGGGGTGGGACCCAGTACTTC
CSVERVLGGGTQYF
>TRBJ1-2|medium-sized|.|TRBV7-3
TGTGCCAGCAGCTTAGGGTCCGGGTATGGCTACACCTTC
CASSLGSGYGYTF
>TRBJ1-5|.|TRBD1|TRBV7-2
TGTGCCAGCAGCCCTAGATCGACAGGGAGCTACAGTCAGCCCCAGCATTTT
CASSPRSTGSYSQPQHF
>TRBJ1-1|.|.|TRBV5-1
TGCGCCAGCAGCTTGTTTCTACAGAACACTGAAGCTTTCTTT
CASSLFLQNTEAFF
>TRBJ1-1|few|TRBD1|TRBV7-9
TGTGCCAGCAGCTTGCCCAGGGGGGCAAGCATGAACACTGAAGCTTTCTTT
CASSLPRGASMNTEAFF
>TRBJ2-2|.|TRBD1|TRBV5-1
TGCGCCAGCGGACGGGACAGGGTTTCCGGGGAGCTGTTTTTT
CASGRDRVSGELFF
>TRBJ2-3|.|.|TRBV9
TGTGCCAGCGGCGTCAACTCGCGGGACCCCACAGATACGCAGTATTTT
CASGVNSRDPTDTQYF
>TRBJ2-7|.|.|TRBV7-2
TGTGCCAGCCGGGGGAATGGGCGGTACGAGCAGTACTTC
CASRGNGRYEQYF
>TRBJ1-2|once|TRBD1|TRBV5-1
TGCGCCAGCAGCTACGACAGGGGAGAGCATGGCTACACCTTC
CASSYDRGEHGYTF
>TRBJ2-7|.|TRBD1|TRBV18
TGTGCCAGCTCACCCCCGGGACAGGGTAAGAGGCAGTACTTC
CASSPPGQGKRQYF
>TRBJ2-5|.|TRBD2|TRBV5-5
TGTGCCAGCAGCTACCGGACTAGCGGGCCGACCCAAGAGACCCAGTACTTC
CASSYRTSGPTQETQYF
>TRBJ2-6|.|TRBD1|TRBV7-9
TGTGCCAGCAGCTTACCCACAGGGGCTGGGGCCAACGTCCTGACTTTC
CASSLPTGAGANVLTF
>TRBJ1-1|few|.|TRBV5-1
TGCGCCAGCAGCTTACATGGGAGCACTGAAGCTTTCTTT
CASSLHGSTEAFF
>TRBJ2-1|.|.|TRBV7-9
TGTGCCAGCAGCTTAGGTAGTTCCCATGAGCAGTTCTTC
CASSLGSSHEQFF
>TRBJ2-5|few|TRBD1|TRBV12-5
TGTGCTAGTGGTGGACAGGGAGGAGAGACCCAGTACTTC
CASGGQGGETQYF
>TRBJ2-7|.|.|TRBV20-1
TGCAGTCCCAAAGGGCTAGCTGCCGAGCAGTACTTC
CSPKGLAAEQYF
>TRBJ2-1|.|TRBD1|TRBV20-1
TGCAGTGCAGTCGACAGGGGCACATTCGATGAGCAGTTCTTC
CSAVDRGTFDEQFF
>TRBJ2-7|.|TRBD1|TRBV5-1
TGCGCCAGCAGGGGACAGGGGCGCGGCGACGAGCAGTACTTC
CASRGQGRGDEQYF
>TRBJ1-4|few|.|TRBV7-2
TGTGCCAGCAGCTTCGGCTACGAAAAACTGTTTTTT
CASSFGYEKLFF
>TRBJ2-2|.|.|TRBV20-1
TGCAGTGCTAGAGAGGGGGTCGTGCAAGGGAACACCGGGGAGCTGTTTTTT
CSAREGVVQGNTGELFF
>TRBJ2-5|.|TRBD2|TRBV30
TGTGCCTGGAGTGTACGTAGCGGGGGGACGAAGACCCAGTACTTC
CAWSVRSGGTKTQYF
>TRBJ2-3|few|TRBD2|TRBV20-1
TGCAGTGCTAGTAGGGCTAGCGGGGCCCCAGATACGCAGTATTTT
CSASRASGAPDTQYF
>TRBJ1-5|.|.|TRBV6-1
TGTGCCAGCAGGGACAGTAGCAATCAGCCCCAGCATTTT
CASRDSSNQPQHF